This T cell receptor beta chain was found in a study of siplizumab effects on memory and regulatory T cells. A few donor pairs also had unstimulated CD4+ and CD8+ naive and memory subsets sequenced. Note on this clone: Antigen: not known.

Study conclusions and caveats: It was never confirmed that proliferating Tregs from siplizumab cultures were suppressive. Unstimulated subsets were the mapping target of only a minor fraction of alloreactive clones.

The method was immunoSEQ multiplex PCR; TCRdb's version includes in-frame clones alone and lacks a portion of them. Of over 50,000 clones listed, less than 85% are singletons. The CDR3 totals 12 residues. Germline assignment: CDR1 MGHDK and CDR2 SYGVNS. Trimming stripped 3 bases from V and 5 bases from J, with 6 bases between. Sequencing was done on a sample of memory CD4+ T cells sorted from blood. V is TRBV25-1 and J is TRBJ2-3; D is unclear. The clonotype originates from a human donor in good health. CDR3 sequence reads: CASSDRGDTQYF. In nucleotides, the CDR3 is TGTGCCAGCAGTGATCGAGGAGATACGCAGTATTTT.